This TCR beta chain comes out of a study of spatial heterogeneity in lung cancer. The overall study: The study consistently detected more beta-chain than alpha-chain sequences. Overall study findings and caveats: The study found that expanded intratumoral alpha and beta TCR counts tracked tumor mutation counts. Alpha chain coverage of tumor T cells was estimated at roughly 6.9%, and beta chain coverage at 13% to 15%.

All TCR cDNA molecules were individually tagged with a unique molecular identifier. TCRdb reanalysed the 5' RACE reads using MiXCR and keeps one entry per CDR3 protein. This table holds 15,000 to 20,000 distinct CDR3 sequences, approximately 10% found once. This sample's time point: sample taken at primary tumor resection. Ten or more counts support this clonotype. Its target is not known. This beta chain represents an off-target read in a library built for alpha chains; its size is of limited meaning. V lost 2 bases to trimming and J lost 5 bases, with 8 bases between them. The CDR3 is made up of 13 amino acids. CDR1 is SGDLS, CDR2 YYNGEE, per germline.

Sequencing was performed on lung tumor tissue, taken at surgery. The chain recombines TRBV9 with TRBJ1-5; perhaps TRBD1 as D (6 bases). This sequence originates from a female donor with early-stage non-small cell lung cancer. Here the CDR3 DNA reads TGTGCCAGCAGCGTGGGGGCAGATCAGCCCCAGCATTTT. Protein product: CASSVGADQPQHF. The variable domain in full, completed from reference TRBV9 and TRBJ1-5, reads DSGVTQTPKHLITATGQRVTLRCSPRSGDLSVYWYQQSLDQGLQFLIQYYNGEERAKGNILERFSAQQFPDLHSELNLSSLELGDSALYFCASSVGADQPQHFGDGTRLSIL.